The 17 T cell receptor beta chains given below trace back to one sample, sequenced in a study of T cell responses to AZD1222 COVID-19 vaccine. Assay used: immunoSEQ multiplex PCR; TCRdb lists only in-frame clones, some missing. Altogether about 120,000 clones are present, roughly 85% being singletons, with the ten largest covering roughly 9.1%. Sequencing was performed on peripheral blood, taken on day 0 of AZD1222 vaccination. The receptors come from an adult in good health.

This chain links TRBV18 with TRBJ1-2, with D possibly TRBD1 on 6 matching bases. V dropped 1 base and J dropped 0 bases, with 9 bases sitting between them. The CDR3 extends over 15 amino acids. Germline V gives CDR1 KGHSH, CDR2 LQKENI. The CDR3 region has the DNA TGTGCCAGCTCACCACTTAGGACAGCTAACTATGGCTACACCTTC. Its translation is CASSPLRTANYGYTF.

The chain uses TRBV18 and TRBJ2-7; no reliable D call. The V end lost 2 bases, the J end lost 4 bases, and 9 bases lay between the germline ends. From germline, CDR1 is KGHSH and CDR2 LQKENI. This CDR3 contains 13 residues. DNA of the CDR3: TGTGCCAGCTCACCAGTTGGTCAGTACGAGCAGTACTTC. Its translation is CASSPVGQYEQYF.

The V and J genes are TRBV9 and TRBJ1-5; 9 nucleotides agree with TRBD1. The J segment lost 4 bases and the V segment lost 2 bases, leaving 1 base of the junction unmatched. The CDR3 consists of 14 residues. CDR1 and CDR2 (germline): SGDLS, YYNGEE. CDR3 nucleotides: TGTGCCAGCAGCGTTGGACAGGGGAATCAGCCCCAGCATTTT. It specifies CASSVGQGNQPQHF.

The rearrangement joins TRBV27 to TRBJ2-7; D unresolved. The CDR3 is 14 amino acids. V was shortened by 8 bases and J by 3 bases, with 17 bases between the two germline ends. Germline loops: CDR1 MNHEY, CDR2 SMNVEV (reference sequence). Written as DNA, the CDR3 is TGTGCCAGCTGTACCTTCGACGGTGACTACGAGCAGTACTTC. This translates into CASCTFDGDYEQYF.

The V gene is TRBV7-9, the J gene TRBJ1-2, with a tentative D call TRBD1 (5 bases). Germline lookup yields CDR1 SEHNR and CDR2 FQNEAQ (reference sequence). The CDR3 spans 16 residues. V was clipped by 5 bases and J by 0 bases, with 16 bases between them. CDR3 DNA sequence: TGTGCCAGCAGCCCACCCCAGGGCACCCCTAACTATGGCTACACCTTC. This encodes CASSPPQGTPNYGYTF. The complete variable domain, with remaining parts taken from reference TRBV7-9 and TRBJ1-2, reads DTGVSQNPRHKITKRGQNVTFRCDPISEHNRLYWYRQTLGQGPEFLTYFQNEAQLEKSRLLSDRFSAERPKGSFSTLEIQRTEQGDSAMYLCASSPPQGTPNYGYTFGSGTRLTVV.

The CDR3 sequence is CASSLGDGAKNIQYF. The CDR3 DNA reads TGCGCCAGCAGCTTGGGGGACGGAGCCAAAAACATTCAGTACTTC. V gene TRBV5-1 combines with J gene TRBJ2-4, with D possibly called TRBD1 or TRBD2 (5 bases each). Germline CDR1 SGHRS, CDR2 YFSETQ. CDR3 size: 15 residues. V was pared by 0 bases and J by 0 bases, with 7 bases between.

J is TRBJ2-4 and V is TRBV11-2, with D tentatively TRBD2 (6 bases). There are 14 residues in the CDR3. CDR1 is SGHAT, CDR2 FQNNGV, per germline. V gave up 7 bases and J gave up 2 bases, with 12 bases separating them. The CDR3, as DNA: TGTGCCAGCACCCAGGCGGGGACCAAAAACATTCAGTACTTC. It yields the protein CASTQAGTKNIQYF.

The chain uses TRBV24-1 and TRBJ2-6; D remains unclear. From germline, CDR1 is KGHDR and CDR2 SFDVKD. CDR3 length: 16 residues. The ends were cut back, 2 bases at V and 0 bases at J, with 7 bases in the middle. The CDR3 DNA reads as TGTGCCACCAGTGATTCTAACCTCTCTGGGGCCAACGTCCTGACTTTC. This sequence encodes CATSDSNLSGANVLTF.

This chain joins TRBV3-1 (or the pseudogene TRBV3-2) and TRBJ2-7, with a tentative D call TRBD1 (6 bases). Between the trimmed V and J ends, which lost 3 bases and 1 base, there was a span of 13 bases. The CDR3 is 15 residues long. Germline CDR1 is LGHDT and CDR2 is YNNKEL (reference sequence). DNA of the CDR3: TGTGCCAGCAGCCAGGTAGCAGGGACATCCTACGAGCAGTACTTC. Translated, it gives CASSQVAGTSYEQYF.

The chain is built from TRBV7-9 and TRBJ1-1; no firm D call. The germline gives CDR1 SEHNR, CDR2 FQNEAQ (reference sequence). The CDR3 is made up of 13 amino acids. Trimming shortened V by 5 bases and J by 7 bases, and 14 bases separated the two germline ends. This CDR3 reads CASSPPETLEAFF. DNA for the CDR3: TGTGCCAGCAGCCCGCCGGAGACCCTTGAAGCTTTCTTT.

This sequence joins TRBV6-5 and TRBJ1-6; no definite D call. This CDR3 spans 13 amino acids. Germline-derived CDR1 and CDR2 are MNHEY and SVGAGI. Trimming stripped 6 bases from V and 4 bases from J, with 7 bases between. DNA of the CDR3: TGTGCCAGCAGCGAGAATTATAATTCACCCCTCCACTTT. This sequence encodes CASSENYNSPLHF.

The genes are TRBV5-1 and TRBJ1-2; D is unresolved. This CDR3 has 13 amino acids. Germline V gene lookup returns CDR1 SGHRS and CDR2 YFSETQ. The V end lost 2 bases, the J end lost 2 bases, and 7 bases lay between the germline ends. CDR3 DNA sequence: TGCGCCAGCAGCTTAGACGGAAACTATGGCTACACCTTC. This encodes CASSLDGNYGYTF. The full variable domain, its missing parts supplied by reference TRBV5-1 and TRBJ1-2, is KAGVTQTPRYLIKTRGQQVTLSCSPISGHRSVSWYQQTPGQGLQFLFEYFSETQRNKGNFPGRFSGRQFSNSRSEMNVSTLELGDSALYLCASSLDGNYGYTFGSGTRLTVV.

The chain recombines TRBV19 with TRBJ2-7; 7 bases fit TRBD1. V lost 0 bases, J lost 2 bases, and 10 bases stayed unmatched. The CDR3 has 17 amino acids. Germline CDR1 and CDR2: LNHDA and SQIVND (reference sequence). The CDR3 nucleotides are TGTGCCAGTAGTATAGATCTTACAACAGGGGCGACCTACGAGCAGTACTTC. The encoded protein is CASSIDLTTGATYEQYF.

V usage is TRBV3-1 (or the pseudogene TRBV3-2) and J usage is TRBJ2-1; D call uncertain. The CDR3 loop spans 11 amino acids. CDR1 and CDR2 (germline): LGHDT, YNNKEL (reference sequence). V lost 1 base to trimming and J lost 8 bases, with 3 bases between them. The CDR3 loop is CASSQADEQFF. CDR3 sequence (DNA): TGTGCCAGCAGCCAAGCGGATGAGCAGTTCTTC.

This clone was seen only once. The chain employs TRBV5-1 and TRBJ1-1; 9 bases line up with TRBD1. The CDR3 sequence is 15 residues long. From germline, CDR1 is SGHRS and CDR2 YFSETQ. V shed 2 bases, J shed 5 bases, and the junction held 7 bases outside the gene matches. The CDR3 DNA reads as TGCGCCAGCAGCTTAGAAGGACAGGGGATTACTGAAGCTTTCTTT. This encodes CASSLEGQGITEAFF.

The V gene is TRBV19, the J gene TRBJ1-3, with D possibly matching TRBD1 (6 bases). The V end lost 7 bases, the J end lost 0 bases, and 16 bases lay between the germline ends. The CDR3 totals 16 residues. The germline V gene has CDR1 LNHDA and CDR2 SQIVND (reference sequence). The CDR3 nucleotides are TGTGCCAGTATTGGGGGGGCAGGGTACTCTGGAAACACCATATATTTT. Its protein is CASIGGAGYSGNTIYF.

In this sample, this clone turned up once. The genes are TRBV20-1 and TRBJ1-2; no reliable D call. CDR1 is DFQATT, CDR2 SNEGSKA, per germline (reference sequence). CDR3 size: 11 residues. The ends were cut back, 5 bases at V and 7 bases at J, with 11 bases in the middle. The CDR3 sequence is CSAQGVGGYTF. CDR3 in DNA: TGCAGTGCTCAAGGAGTAGGTGGCTACACCTTC.